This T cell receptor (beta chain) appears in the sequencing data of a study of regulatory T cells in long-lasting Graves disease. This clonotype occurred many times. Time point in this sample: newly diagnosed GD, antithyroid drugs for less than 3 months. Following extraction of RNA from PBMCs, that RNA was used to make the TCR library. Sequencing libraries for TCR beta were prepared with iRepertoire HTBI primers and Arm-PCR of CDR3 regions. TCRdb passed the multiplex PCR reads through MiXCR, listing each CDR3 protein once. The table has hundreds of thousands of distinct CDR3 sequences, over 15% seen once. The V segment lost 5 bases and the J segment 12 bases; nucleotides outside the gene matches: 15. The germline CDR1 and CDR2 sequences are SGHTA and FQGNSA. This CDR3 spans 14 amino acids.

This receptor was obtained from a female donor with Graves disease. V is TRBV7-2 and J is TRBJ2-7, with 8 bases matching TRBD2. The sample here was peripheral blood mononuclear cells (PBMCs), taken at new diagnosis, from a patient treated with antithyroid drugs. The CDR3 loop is CASSPRTSQSSLYF. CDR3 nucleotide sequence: TGTGCCAGCAGCCCCCGGACTAGCCAAAGCTCCCTGTACTTC.